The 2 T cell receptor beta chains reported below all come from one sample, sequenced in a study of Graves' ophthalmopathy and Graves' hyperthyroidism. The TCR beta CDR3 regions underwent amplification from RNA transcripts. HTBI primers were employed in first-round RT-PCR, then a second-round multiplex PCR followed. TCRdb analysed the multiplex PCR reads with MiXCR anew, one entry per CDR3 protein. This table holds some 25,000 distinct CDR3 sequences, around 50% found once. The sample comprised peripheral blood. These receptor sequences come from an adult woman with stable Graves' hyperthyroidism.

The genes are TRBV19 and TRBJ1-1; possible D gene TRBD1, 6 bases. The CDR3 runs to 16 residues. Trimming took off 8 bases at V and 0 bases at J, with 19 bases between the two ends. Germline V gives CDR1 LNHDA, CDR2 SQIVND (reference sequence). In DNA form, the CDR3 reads TGTGCCAGTGACACCGGGGCAGGGGTCATGAACACTGAAGCTTTCTTT. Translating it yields CASDTGAGVMNTEAFF.

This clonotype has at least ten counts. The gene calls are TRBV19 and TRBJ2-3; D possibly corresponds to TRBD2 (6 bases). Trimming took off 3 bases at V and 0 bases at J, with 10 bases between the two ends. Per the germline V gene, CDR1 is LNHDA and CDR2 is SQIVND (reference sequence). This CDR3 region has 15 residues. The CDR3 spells CASSIWGGSTDTQYF. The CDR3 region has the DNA TGTGCCAGTAGTATTTGGGGAGGAAGCACAGATACGCAGTATTTT.